This T cell receptor (beta chain) was identified in a study of blood T cell repertoires in COVID-19. The overall study: PBMCs, B-cell-depleted T cells, or T cells were the source of the cDNA or gDNA that made up the material.

The length of the CDR3 is 17 residues. Germline CDR1 reads SGHRS; CDR2 reads YFSETQ. V was shortened by 4 bases and J by 1 base, with 17 bases between the two germline ends. Clones were sequenced by immunoSEQ multiplex PCR, and TCRdb holds only the in-frame ones, with some missing. Of more than 95,000 clones detected, roughly 84% appear once; the ten largest clones hold roughly 13%. The receptor was isolated from a human donor in a cohort sampled during active or convalescent COVID-19. V usage is TRBV5-1 and J usage is TRBJ2-2; no definite D call. Sequencing was performed on peripheral blood. CDR3: CASSPLAQNLNTGELFF. The CDR3 DNA reads as TGCGCCAGCAGCCCCTTGGCACAGAACTTGAACACCGGGGAGCTGTTTTTT.